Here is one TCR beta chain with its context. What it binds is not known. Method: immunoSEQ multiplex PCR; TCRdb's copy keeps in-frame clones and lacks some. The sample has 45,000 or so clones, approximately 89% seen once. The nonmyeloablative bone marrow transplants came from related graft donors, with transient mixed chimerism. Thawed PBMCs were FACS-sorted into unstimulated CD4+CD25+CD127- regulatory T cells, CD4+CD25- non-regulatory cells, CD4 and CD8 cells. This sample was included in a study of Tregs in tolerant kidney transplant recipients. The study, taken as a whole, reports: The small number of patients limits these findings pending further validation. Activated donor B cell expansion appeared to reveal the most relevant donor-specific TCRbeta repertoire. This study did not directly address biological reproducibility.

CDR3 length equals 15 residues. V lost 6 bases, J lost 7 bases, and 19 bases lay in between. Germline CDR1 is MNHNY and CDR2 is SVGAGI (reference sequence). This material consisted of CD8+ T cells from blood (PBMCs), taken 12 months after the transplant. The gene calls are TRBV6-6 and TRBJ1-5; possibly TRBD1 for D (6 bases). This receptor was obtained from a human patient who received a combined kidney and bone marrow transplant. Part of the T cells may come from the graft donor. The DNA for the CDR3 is TGTGCCAGCAGACTAGGCGGGGGGCCCGACCAGCCCCAGCATTTT. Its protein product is CASRLGGGPDQPQHF.